These 13 T cell receptor beta chains were all obtained from the same sample, sequenced in a study of T cells in women clearing cervical HPV infection. Sequencing was performed with immunoSEQ multiplex PCR; in TCRdb, only in-frame clones are kept and a portion is missing. Its table lists about 16,000 clones. Sequencing input: blood buffy coat. Every receptor here comes from a woman between 18 and 75 years old with a cervical HPV16 infection that either progressed to CIN3+ or cleared (not recorded which).

On this clone: The read falls 3 residues short of the CDR3 end, and the missing part is taken from the germline J gene. V and J are TRBV3-1 (or the pseudogene TRBV3-2) and TRBJ2-7; 10 bases match TRBD1. Trimming took 4 bases from V and 6 from J; bases not matched to a gene: 6. The CDR3 sequence is 14 residues long. The germline gives CDR1 LGHDT, CDR2 YNNKEL (reference sequence). The CDR3 bases that were read are TGTGCCAGCAGCCCCGGACAGGGGGGACTCGAG. Translation gives CASSPGQGGLE. The whole CDR3 is CASSPGQGGLEQYF.

To note about this clone: The read comes to an end 3 residues before the CDR3 does, leaving the germline J gene to fill in the end. V is TRBV20-1 and J is TRBJ2-2, with 9 bases lining up with TRBD2. J gave up 2 bases and V 2 bases, and 6 bases lay outside the gene matches. CDR3 length: 16 amino acids. Germline assignment: CDR1 DFQATT and CDR2 SNEGSKA (reference sequence). The sequenced CDR3 bases are TGCAGTGCTAGACTCGCGGGGGGGCTTAACACCGGGGAG. Its translation is CSARLAGGLNTGE. The whole CDR3 region reads CSARLAGGLNTGELFF.

On this clone itself: The read terminates 3 residues ahead of where the CDR3 ends, so the germline J gene completes it. The rearrangement uses TRBV2 and TRBJ2-5; the match to TRBD2 covers 7 bases. V lost 6 bases and J lost 2; bases outside the gene matches: 9. The CDR3 covers 15 residues. CDR1 SNHLY and CDR2 FYNNEI come from the germline V gene. Incomplete CDR3 DNA: TGTGCCAGCAGCGTTGGCGGGGGTAAACAAGAGACC. This encodes CASSVGGGKQET. The entire CDR3 reads CASSVGGGKQETQYF.

Concerning this clone itself: The read falls 3 residues short of the CDR3 end, and the missing part is taken from the germline J gene. This chain links TRBV4-1 with TRBJ1-4; TRBD1 agrees at 7 bases. V lost 1 base, J lost 4 bases, and 6 bases stayed unmatched. The germline V gene has CDR1 MGHRA and CDR2 YSYEKL. This CDR3 has 16 amino acids. CDR3 DNA, as far as it was read: TGCGCCAGCAGCCAAGTTCCGGGACAGAATAATGAAAAA. Translation gives CASSQVPGQNNEK. The full CDR3 protein reads CASSQVPGQNNEKLFF.

Points on this clone: The CDR3 goes on 3 residues after the read ends, and that part is filled in from the germline J gene. The V gene is TRBV7-8, the J gene TRBJ1-1; TRBD1 agrees at 9 bases. Unmatched junction bases numbered 17, after V lost 5 bases and J lost 4 bases. The CDR3 covers 18 residues. Germline-derived CDR1 and CDR2 are SGHVS and FQNEAQ. The sequenced CDR3 bases are TGTGCCAGCAGCCGCACGGAACCTATACAGGGGGCGGGCACTGAA. It is translated as CASSRTEPIQGAGTE. In full, the CDR3 is CASSRTEPIQGAGTEAFF.

The CDR3 region is CSAPTRAGFYNEQFF. CDR3 bases read: TGCAGTGCTCCCACGCGAGCGGGATTTTACAATGAG. The gene calls are TRBV20-1 and TRBJ2-1; 7 bases are shared with TRBD2. The observed sequence ends 3 residues before the CDR3 terminus, with the missing tail filled in from the germline J gene. Germline lookup yields CDR1 DFQATT and CDR2 SNEGSKA (reference sequence). Trimming removed 5 bases from V and 4 bases from J; junction bases left unmatched: 11. This CDR3 has 15 residues.

A note on this clone: The read ends 3 residues shy of where the CDR3 ends; the end is completed using the germline J gene. The J gene is TRBJ2-5, the V gene TRBV5-6; TRBD1 aligns across 7 bases. With V trimmed by 4 bases and J by 1 base, 4 bases remained unmatched. Looked up from germline, CDR1 is SGHDT and CDR2 is YYEEEE. The CDR3 is 14 amino acids. CDR3 sequence reads: CASSPGQIQETQYF. Incomplete CDR3 DNA: TGTGCCAGCAGCCCGGGACAGATCCAAGAGACC.

Regarding this clone: Coverage ceases 3 residues before the CDR3 finishes, and the germline J gene fills in the end. This chain joins TRBV20-1 and TRBJ2-3, with 11 nucleotides matching TRBD2. Per germline, CDR1 DFQATT and CDR2 SNEGSKA (reference sequence). The CDR3 runs 17 residues. J lost 2 bases, V lost 3 bases, and 10 bases had no gene match. The CDR3 sequence is CSASPFLAGGHTDTQYF. The DNA read from the CDR3 is TGCAGTGCTAGCCCTTTCCTAGCGGGGGGACACACAGATACG.

With regard to this clone: The read is 3 residues too short to cover the CDR3 end, so that end is filled in from the germline J gene. The chain has TRBV19 and TRBJ1-2; 9 bases line up with TRBD1. The CDR3 spans 18 residues. CDR1 is LNHDA, CDR2 SQIVND, per germline (reference sequence). V lost 5 bases to trimming and J lost 2 bases; unmatched junction nucleotides: 15. This CDR3 reads CASSSRGTGMESNYGYTF. The CDR3 DNA, read in part, is TGTGCCAGTAGTTCCAGGGGGACAGGGATGGAAAGCAACTATGGC.

Points on this clone: The missing CDR3 end, 3 residues past where the read stops, is filled in from the germline J gene. The rearrangement links TRBV4-1 to TRBJ2-5, with TRBD2 matching 11 bases. Germline V CDR1 and CDR2: MGHRA, YSYEKL. J was trimmed by 2 bases and V by 0 bases; bases with no gene match: 2. The CDR3 extends over 16 amino acids. CDR3 residues: CASSQEIAGGQETQYF. The CDR3 bases that were read are TGCGCCAGCAGCCAAGAAATAGCGGGGGGGCAAGAGACC.

Partial CDR3 DNA: TGTGCCAGCAGTGGGGGGCAGGTGAATCAGCCC. This sequence encodes CASSGGQVNQP. The complete CDR3 reads CASSGGQVNQPQHF. The V gene is TRBV2, the J gene TRBJ1-5, with D perhaps TRBD1 (6 bases). The CDR3 extends 3 residues past the end of the read, so its final part is completed from the germline J gene. This CDR3 has 14 amino acids. Germline loops: CDR1 SNHLY, CDR2 FYNNEI. Trimming removed 4 bases at V and 4 bases at J, with 11 bases between.

For this clone: The read stops 3 residues short of the end of the CDR3; the missing end is completed from the germline J gene. The chain uses TRBV5-4 and TRBJ1-1; 7 nucleotides match TRBD1. This CDR3 region has 14 residues. Per the germline V gene, CDR1 is SGHNT and CDR2 is YYREEE (reference sequence). With V trimmed by 3 bases and J by 2 bases, 4 bases remained unmatched. The CDR3 sequence is CASSSGQVNTEAFF. The sequenced CDR3 bases are TGTGCCAGCAGCTCAGGACAGGTTAACACTGAA.

With respect to this clone: The read comes to an end 3 residues before the CDR3 does, leaving the germline J gene to fill in the end. The chain couples TRBV10-3 to TRBJ2-6, with D tentatively TRBD1 (5 bases). Between the trimmed V and J ends, which lost 5 bases and 0 bases, there was a span of 8 bases. Germline V gene data show CDR1 as ENHRY and CDR2 as SYGVKD. This CDR3 has 15 amino acids. CDR3 amino acids: CAISPGHSGANVLTF. CDR3 DNA (partial): TGTGCCATCAGTCCAGGGCACTCTGGGGCCAACGTC.